Below, 18 T cell receptor beta chains from the same sample are listed, as sequenced in a study of regulatory T cells in long-lasting Graves disease (dated by TCRdb to 2020 to 2023). Library creation used multiplex PCR. Sequenced using an Illumina HiSeq 4000. iRepertoire HTBI primers and Arm-PCR amplification of CDR3 regions were used to construct TCR beta libraries. The raw public data were reprocessed by TCRdb itself: fastp quality trimming at Q25, MiXCR clonotype calling, in-frame beta chains only. CDR3 protein duplicates are merged, each entry listing the most common genes and DNA. The sample contains over 350,000 distinct CDR3 sequences, approximately 16% of them found a single time. Together, the top ten hold about 8.3% of the sample. Explained via the paper, the time point label denotes: newly diagnosed GD, antithyroid drugs for less than 3 months. For both TCR sequencing and RNA sequencing, RNA was extracted from PBMCs in TRIzol.

This same sample was also taken into another study, of T cells in Graves' hyperthyroidism and ophthalmopathy.

Sequencing was performed on peripheral blood mononuclear cells (PBMCs), taken at new diagnosis, from a patient treated with antithyroid drugs. The source is a woman in her 40s with Graves disease. Donor details come from another sample of the same person, matched by shared clones.

In this sample, this clonotype turned up many times. V and J are TRBV11-3 and TRBJ2-5; TRBD1 aligns across 7 bases. V gave up 5 bases and J gave up 3 bases; unmatched junction bases: 6. The CDR3 is made up of 14 amino acids. In germline, CDR1 is SGHNT, CDR2 YENEEA. The CDR3 reads CASSPYGQEETQYF. DNA of the CDR3: TGTGCCAGCAGCCCTTACGGACAGGAAGAGACCCAGTACTTC.

The table lists this clonotype with a few counts. The germline gene is not matched at one end of the junction; a read error may be the cause. The rearrangement joins TRBV7-2 to TRBJ2-2, with TRBD1 identical over 11 bases. The CDR3 totals 16 residues. Germline-derived CDR1 and CDR2 are SGHTA and FQGNSA. The CDR3 is CASSVAGQGAAGELFF. The CDR3 DNA reads as TGTGCCAGCAGCGTAGCCGGACAGGGGGCTGCCGGGGAGCTGTTTTTT.

This clonotype appeared a few times. CDR3 sequence reads: CASSENRDRGPYEQYF. The CDR3 bases are TGTGCCAGCAGTGAAAACCGGGACAGGGGGCCCTACGAGCAGTACTTC. The rearrangement joins TRBV6-2 or TRBV6-3 to TRBJ2-7, with 12 nucleotides matching TRBD1. Losses at the gene ends were 5 bases for V and 2 bases for J; bases not matched to a gene: 7. CDR1 is MNHEY, CDR2 SVGEGT, per germline. The length of the CDR3 is 16 residues.

This clonotype has at least ten counts. V and J are TRBV28 and TRBJ2-2, with D unclear. The CDR3 consists of 13 residues. V lost 6 bases to trimming and J lost 2 bases, with 7 bases between them. From germline, CDR1 is MDHEN and CDR2 SYDVKM. In DNA, the CDR3 is TGTGCCAGCAGATCCCTAAACACCGGGGAGCTGTTTTTT. Protein: CASRSLNTGELFF. Based on the CDR3 plus reference TRBV28 and TRBJ2-2, the full variable domain is DVKVTQSSRYLVKRTGEKVFLECVQDMDHENMFWYRQDPGLGLRLIYFSYDVKMKEKGDIPEGYSVSREKKERFSLILESASTNQTSMYLCASRSLNTGELFFGEGSRLTVL.

The table lists this clonotype with many counts. CDR3 sequence reads: CASSIKHTGELFF. The CDR3 DNA follows: TGTGCCAGCAGTATTAAGCACACCGGGGAGCTGTTTTTT. The chain joins TRBV2 to TRBJ2-2; D is unresolved. The length of the CDR3 is 13 residues. Germline CDR1 reads SNHLY; CDR2 reads FYNNEI. V shed 5 bases and J shed 3 bases, with 7 bases lying between them.

There are many counts of this clonotype. The J gene is TRBJ2-7, the V gene TRBV13; 10 positions match TRBD1. This CDR3 comprises 15 residues. The V segment lost 5 bases and the J segment 0 bases; nucleotides outside the gene matches: 4. Germline V lookup: CDR1 PRHDT, CDR2 FYEKMQ (reference sequence). CDR3 amino acids: CASSRRDRGSYEQYF. The CDR3 DNA follows: TGTGCCAGCAGCCGCCGGGACAGGGGCTCCTACGAGCAGTACTTC.

This clonotype was seen at least ten times. The chain is built from TRBV7-2 and TRBJ2-3; TRBD1 or TRBD2 may be the D gene (5 bases each). TRBJ2-5 matches the DNA end more closely, so the J call is doubtful. CDR3 length: 14 residues. CDR1 is SGHTA, CDR2 FQGNSA, per germline. CDR3 protein: CASSPQRGEGTQYF. The CDR3, as DNA: TGTGCCAGCAGCCCCCAAAGGGGAGAGGGGACCCAGTACTTC.

This clonotype was counted at least ten times. The J gene is TRBJ1-4, the V gene TRBV11-3, with TRBD1 matching over 9 bases. This CDR3 has 14 amino acids. Germline CDR1 and CDR2: SGHNT and YENEEA. The V gene end was trimmed by 4 bases and the J gene end by 8 bases; junction bases not matched to a gene: 5. Here the CDR3 reads CASSSGTGKEKLFF. The DNA for the CDR3 is TGTGCCAGCAGCTCCGGGACAGGGAAAGAAAAACTGTTTTTT.

This clonotype was counted at least ten times. The chain employs TRBV5-5 and TRBJ1-1; 7 bases map to TRBD1. This CDR3 spans 14 amino acids. Germline CDR1 is SGHKS and CDR2 is YYEKEE (reference sequence). The trim removed 4 bases at V and 1 base at J, leaving 4 bases unmatched. The CDR3 DNA sequence: TGTGCCAGCAGCCGGGACAGCCCGAACACTGAAGCTTTCTTT. Its protein product is CASSRDSPNTEAFF.

The chain combines TRBV6-2 or TRBV6-3 with TRBJ2-4, with 9 bases lining up with TRBD1. This CDR3 comprises 15 residues. The trim removed 6 bases at V and 3 bases at J, leaving 6 bases unmatched. CDR1 and CDR2 (germline): MNHEY, SVGEGT. The CDR3 DNA reads as TGTGCCAGCAGCTACCGACAGGGGGGCAAAAACATTCAGTACTTC. It specifies CASSYRQGGKNIQYF.

About this clonotype: This is likely an artifact of a read error, given a far larger clone one base away. The rearrangement links TRBV11-3 to TRBJ2-3, with 7 bases that match TRBD2. The junction had 9 bases not matched to a gene; V was cut back by 2 bases and J by 4 bases. The CDR3 sequence is 16 residues long. CDR1 and CDR2 (germline): SGHNT, YENEEA. CDR3 amino acids: CASSLRASGFADTQYF. CDR3 bases: TGTGCCAGCAGCTTAAGGGCTAGCGGATTCGCAGATACGCAGTATTTT.

This chain joins TRBV20-1 and TRBJ2-7; 7 bases align to TRBD1. The trim removed 6 bases at V and 2 bases at J, leaving 7 bases unmatched. Per the germline V gene, CDR1 is DFQATT and CDR2 is SNEGSKA (reference sequence). The CDR3 sequence is 13 residues long. The CDR3 sequence: CSARQGPTYEQYF. In nucleotides, the CDR3 is TGCAGTGCAAGACAGGGACCAACCTACGAGCAGTACTTC.

A word on this clonotype: Just one base apart from a much larger clone, this may be a read error. This chain connects TRBV10-3 to TRBJ2-3; 11 nucleotides line up with TRBD2. V trimming: 10 bases; J trimming: 1 base; junction bases outside the gene matches: 13. The CDR3 contains 17 residues. Germline V gene sequence: CDR1 ENHRY, CDR2 SYGVKD. CDR3 amino acids: CATFTRVAGGGTDTQYF. In DNA, the CDR3 is TGTGCCACCTTTACCCGCGTAGCGGGAGGGGGCACAGATACGCAGTATTTT.

This clonotype was counted ten times or more. This sequence joins TRBV3-1 and TRBJ2-5, with D perhaps matching TRBD2 (6 bases). Germline V gene lookup returns CDR1 LGHDT and CDR2 YNNKEL (reference sequence). The CDR3 is made up of 14 amino acids. V shed 0 bases and J shed 5 bases, with 10 bases lying between them. The CDR3 region is CASSQDAGRETQYF. CDR3 in DNA: TGTGCCAGCAGCCAAGATGCAGGGAGGGAGACCCAGTACTTC.

There are many counts of this clonotype. This chain joins TRBV7-9 and TRBJ1-4; no clear D. The germline V and J ends were trimmed by 5 bases and 6 bases, with 7 bases remaining between them. The CDR3 covers 12 residues. Germline V gene data show CDR1 as SEHNR and CDR2 as FQNEAQ (reference sequence). CDR3 protein: CASSREDEKLFF. The CDR3 nucleotides read TGTGCCAGCAGCCGGGAGGATGAAAAACTGTTTTTT.

As for this clonotype: One end of the junction fails to match germline, which may point to a read error. V usage is TRBV27 and J usage is TRBJ2-6; 9 positions agree with TRBD1. Germline CDR1 is MNHEY and CDR2 is SMNVEV (reference sequence). The CDR3 loop spans 18 amino acids. The CDR3 DNA reads as TGTACCAGCAGTTTTACAGGGGGCCTCTACTCTGGGGCCAACGTCCTGACTTTC. Protein: CTSSFTGGLYSGANVLTF.

The chain couples TRBV24-1 to TRBJ1-1, with TRBD1 identical over 7 bases. Trimming cost V 11 bases and J 2 bases; bases outside gene matches: 13. The CDR3 spans 15 residues. Germline assignment: CDR1 KGHDR and CDR2 SFDVKD. The CDR3 sequence is CASSYRGRVNTEAFF. CDR3 bases: TGTGCCAGCTCTTACAGGGGCCGCGTCAACACTGAAGCTTTCTTT.

This clonotype was picked up many times. CDR3 sequence reads: CASSADSSGANVLTF. The CDR3 DNA follows: TGTGCCAGCAGCGCCGACAGCTCTGGGGCCAACGTCCTGACTTTC. The V gene is TRBV11-2, the J gene TRBJ2-6; the D gene is possibly TRBD1 (5 bases). Germline assignment: CDR1 SGHAT and CDR2 FQNNGV. The CDR3 length is 15 residues. V was trimmed by 5 bases and J by 0 bases, leaving 8 bases between them.